The 6 T cell receptor beta chains below were found in one sample sequenced in a study of control samples from healthy donors and cancer patients. Profiling relied on immunoSEQ multiplex PCR, and the TCRdb table lists in-frame clones only, not all of them. This sample has about 89,000 clones, with 85% to 90% found just once. The sample was blood. Every receptor here comes from a woman aged 40-49 years in good health.

The CDR3 reads CASSSRLLSSYNEQFF. CDR3 sequence (DNA): TGTGCCAGCAGCTCGAGGCTGTTGAGCTCCTACAATGAGCAGTTCTTC. V and J are TRBV7-2 and TRBJ2-1, with D uncertain. The CDR3 consists of 16 residues. From germline, CDR1 is SGHTA and CDR2 FQGNSA. V lost 4 bases and J 0 bases, leaving 13 bases between the germline ends.

V gene TRBV19 combines with J gene TRBJ1-2; D possibly corresponds to TRBD1 (6 bases). V was shortened by 7 bases and J by 1 base, with 19 bases between the two germline ends. Germline V CDR1 and CDR2: LNHDA, SQIVND (reference sequence). The CDR3 consists of 16 residues. CDR3 region: CASNPEQGRFNYGYTF. Here the CDR3 DNA reads TGTGCCAGTAACCCCGAACAGGGCCGTTTTAACTATGGCTACACCTTC.

V gene TRBV9 combines with J gene TRBJ1-6; D is unresolved. Germline V gene data show CDR1 as SGDLS and CDR2 as YYNGEE. Trimming pared 4 bases from V and 6 bases from J, leaving 11 bases between. The CDR3 is 14 amino acids. The CDR3 reads CASSSAGVNSPLHF. DNA of the CDR3: TGTGCCAGCAGCTCCGCTGGGGTTAATTCACCCCTCCACTTT.

This chain links TRBV10-3 with TRBJ1-5, with 9 bases identical to TRBD1. The V segment lost 4 bases and the J segment 4 bases; nucleotides outside the gene matches: 2. Per the germline V gene, CDR1 is ENHRY and CDR2 is SYGVKD. The CDR3 runs to 14 residues. CDR3 in amino acids: CAISVGQGNQPQHF. The DNA for the CDR3 is TGTGCCATCAGTGTTGGACAGGGGAATCAGCCCCAGCATTTT.

The V and J genes are TRBV6-2 or TRBV6-3 and TRBJ2-7; 8 bases line up with TRBD2. This CDR3 is 13 amino acids long. Trimming at V came to 5 bases and at J to 3 bases, leaving 3 bases not matched to a gene. Looked up from germline, CDR1 is MNHEY and CDR2 is SVGEGT. Written as DNA, the CDR3 is TGTGCCAGCAGTCGCGGGGGGTACTACGAGCAGTACTTC. Translation: CASSRGGYYEQYF.

The V and J genes are TRBV6-6 and TRBJ2-2; 8 bases are shared with TRBD2. V trimming: 5 bases; J trimming: 1 base; junction bases outside the gene matches: 9. The CDR3 loop spans 17 amino acids. In germline, CDR1 is MNHNY, CDR2 SVGAGI (reference sequence). CDR3 nucleotides: TGTGCCAGCAGTCGAGCCGGGGGGGACCTGAACACCGGGGAGCTGTTTTTT. Protein sequence: CASSRAGGDLNTGELFF.